The 24 T cell receptor beta chains presented below share a single source sample, sequenced in a study of T cell changes during pregnancy in multiple sclerosis. Data came from immunoSEQ multiplex PCR; TCRdb stores just in-frame clones and leaves some out. The table includes about 50,000 clones, approximately 92% detected once. The input for sequencing was CD4+ T cells from peripheral blood mononuclear cells, taken in the third trimester of pregnancy. The receptors were gathered from a female donor with multiple sclerosis, enrolled in a pregnancy study.

The rearrangement joins TRBV5-4 to TRBJ1-1, with 8 bases lining up with TRBD1. This CDR3 is 14 amino acids long. J was trimmed by 5 bases and V by 4 bases; bases with no gene match: 7. Germline lookup yields CDR1 SGHNT and CDR2 YYREEE (reference sequence). Here the CDR3 DNA reads TGTGCCAGCAGCAATGGACAGGGACGTACTGAAGCTTTCTTT. Protein sequence: CASSNGQGRTEAFF. The complete variable domain, with remaining parts taken from reference TRBV5-4 and TRBJ1-1, reads ETGVTQSPTHLIKTRGQQVTLRCSSQSGHNTVSWYQQALGQGPQFIFQYYREEENGRGNFPPRFSGLQFPNYSSELNVNALELDDSALYLCASSNGQGRTEAFFGQGTRLTVV.

The chain couples TRBV2 to TRBJ2-3, with a weak D call TRBD1 (6 bases). The germline V and J ends were trimmed by 6 bases and 5 bases, with 15 bases remaining between them. From germline, CDR1 is SNHLY and CDR2 FYNNEI. The CDR3 is 14 amino acids. As DNA, the CDR3 is TGTGCCAGCAGGGACAGCAGGGGCAGAGATACGCAGTATTTT. Encoded protein: CASRDSRGRDTQYF.

The chain links TRBV19 to TRBJ2-3; a possible D gene is TRBD1 (6 bases). Trimming shortened V by 3 bases and J by 7 bases, and 8 bases separated the two germline ends. The CDR3 spans 12 residues. From germline, CDR1 is LNHDA and CDR2 SQIVND (reference sequence). The CDR3: CASSIQGHTQYF. The CDR3 region has the DNA TGTGCCAGTAGTATTCAGGGGCATACGCAGTATTTT.

The chain uses TRBV19 and TRBJ2-1, with 7 bases fitting TRBD1. From germline, CDR1 is LNHDA and CDR2 SQIVND (reference sequence). This CDR3 contains 15 residues. The V segment lost 5 bases and the J segment 2 bases; nucleotides outside the gene matches: 6. The CDR3, as DNA: TGTGCCAGTAGTGGACGGGACAGCCCCTACAATGAGCAGTTCTTC. Translated: CASSGRDSPYNEQFF.

The rearrangement links TRBV7-9 to TRBJ2-2; tentative D call: TRBD1 (5 bases). The CDR3 has 16 residues. Germline V lookup: CDR1 SEHNR, CDR2 FQNEAQ (reference sequence). V lost 3 bases, J lost 0 bases, and 11 bases lay in between. The CDR3 bases are TGTGCCAGCAGCTTGCAGGGATTCGCGAACACCGGGGAGCTGTTTTTT. It encodes CASSLQGFANTGELFF.

CDR3 coding DNA: TGTGCCAGCAGCTTCGGACCGGGACAGGGTAACTATGGCTACACCTTC. This sequence encodes CASSFGPGQGNYGYTF. The rearrangement joins TRBV7-9 to TRBJ1-2; TRBD1 matches 9 bases. V lost 3 bases, J lost 1 base, and 6 bases stayed unmatched. Germline V gene sequence: CDR1 SEHNR, CDR2 FQNEAQ (reference sequence). This CDR3 is 16 amino acids long.

CDR3 amino acids: CASSAVAGGPYEQYF. DNA for the CDR3: TGTGCCAGCAGCGCGGTGGCGGGGGGCCCGTACGAGCAGTACTTC. This sequence joins TRBV25-1 and TRBJ2-7; 8 nucleotides match TRBD2. With 6 bases clipped from V and 4 bases from J, the junction kept 11 bases outside the gene matches. The CDR3 has 15 residues. The germline CDR1 and CDR2 sequences are MGHDK and SYGVNS.

The chain recombines TRBV7-2 with TRBJ2-2, with 8 bases that match TRBD2. CDR3 length: 14 amino acids. Germline values: CDR1 SGHTA, CDR2 FQGNSA. The trim removed 5 bases at V and 5 bases at J, leaving 4 bases unmatched. The CDR3 sequence: CASSETSVTGELFF. For the CDR3, the DNA is TGTGCCAGCAGCGAGACTAGCGTTACCGGGGAGCTGTTTTTT.

V usage is TRBV27 and J usage is TRBJ1-5, with D tentatively TRBD1 (5 bases). The ends were cut back, 6 bases at V and 6 bases at J, with 18 bases in the middle. CDR3 length: 15 residues. Germline V gene lookup returns CDR1 MNHEY and CDR2 SMNVEV (reference sequence). CDR3 in DNA: TGTGCCAGCAGGGGCGGGACGGCGGGGGGTCAGCCCCAGCATTTT. Its protein is CASRGGTAGGQPQHF.

The CDR3 loop reads CASSGRVARSYEQYF. The CDR3 DNA reads TGTGCCAGCAGTGGTCGGGTCGCACGCTCCTACGAGCAGTACTTC. V and J are TRBV6-1 and TRBJ2-7; no reliable D call. The CDR3 totals 15 residues. Germline CDR1 reads MNHNS; CDR2 reads SASEGT. V was pared by 4 bases and J by 0 bases, with 13 bases between.

This clone was seen more than once but under ten times. V is TRBV10-3 and J is TRBJ2-5; 12 nucleotides agree with TRBD2. The CDR3 covers 16 residues. Germline CDR1 reads ENHRY; CDR2 reads SYGVKD. With 6 bases clipped from V and 4 bases from J, the junction kept 9 bases outside the gene matches. DNA for the CDR3: TGTGCCATCAGCGCATCTAGCGGGGGGGTAGGAGAGACCCAGTACTTC. This translates into CAISASSGGVGETQYF.

This clone was detected only once. The V gene is TRBV7-6, the J gene TRBJ1-6; no clear D. The CDR3 runs to 13 residues. Trimming cost V 2 bases and J 8 bases, with 7 bases left between them. The V gene's germline CDR1 is SGHVS and CDR2 FNYEAQ. The CDR3 is CASSLRGHSPLHF. The CDR3 region has the DNA TGTGCCAGCAGCTTACGTGGGCATTCACCCCTCCACTTT.

The chain has TRBV2 and TRBJ2-3, with 7 bases identical to TRBD2. Germline lookup yields CDR1 SNHLY and CDR2 FYNNEI. The V and J ends lost 6 bases and 3 bases, in that order; junction bases with no gene match: 12. CDR3 length: 16 amino acids. The CDR3 here is CASSPRLAGSTDTQYF. DNA of the CDR3: TGTGCCAGCAGCCCTAGACTAGCCGGTTCGACAGATACGCAGTATTTT.

The chain employs TRBV2 and TRBJ1-1, with 7 bases aligning to TRBD1. The CDR3 consists of 16 residues. Trimming cost V 7 bases and J 4 bases; bases outside gene matches: 15. The germline gives CDR1 SNHLY, CDR2 FYNNEI. CDR3 region: CASTARQGSPGTEAFF. DNA for the CDR3: TGTGCCAGCACCGCCCGACAGGGTAGTCCGGGCACTGAAGCTTTCTTT. The whole variable domain, remainder taken from reference TRBV2 and TRBJ1-1, is EPEVTQTPSHQVTQMGQEVILRCVPISNHLYFYWYRQILGQKVEFLVSFYNNEISEKSEIFDDQFSVERPDGSNFTLKIRSTKLEDSAMYFCASTARQGSPGTEAFFGQGTRLTVV.

Only one count was recorded for this clone. The rearrangement joins TRBV7-2 to TRBJ2-7; tentative D call: TRBD2 (6 bases). The V gene lost 5 bases and the J gene lost 5 bases, with 16 bases spanning the gap. The CDR3 length is 14 residues. Germline CDR1 and CDR2: SGHTA and FQGNSA. The chain's CDR3 is CASSPRGGRNEQYF. In DNA, the CDR3 is TGTGCCAGCAGCCCTCGTGGAGGGAGGAACGAGCAGTACTTC.

The V and J genes are TRBV10-3 and TRBJ1-1; TRBD1 matches 7 bases. The V segment lost 7 bases and the J segment 8 bases; nucleotides outside the gene matches: 10. The germline gives CDR1 ENHRY, CDR2 SYGVKD. CDR3 length: 13 residues. This CDR3 reads CAITSPGGWEAFF. The CDR3, as DNA: TGTGCCATCACCTCCCCAGGGGGTTGGGAAGCTTTCTTT.

In DNA, the CDR3 is TGCGCCAGCAGCCAGGAACAGCATAATTCACCCCTCCACTTT. The encoded protein is CASSQEQHNSPLHF. The chain joins TRBV4-3 to TRBJ1-6; D remains ambiguous. Trimming removed 3 bases from V and 5 bases from J, with 8 bases in between. The CDR3 extends over 14 amino acids. Germline V CDR1 and CDR2: LGHNA, YSLEER.

As regards this clone: At one end, the junction sequence differs from germline, possibly due to a read error. This chain links TRBV5-6 with TRBJ2-1, with 7 bases identical to TRBD2. This CDR3 spans 12 amino acids. The germline V gene has CDR1 SGHDT and CDR2 YYEEEE. The CDR3 protein is CASSPGGVRELF. As DNA, the CDR3 is TGTGCCAGCAGTCCGGGGGGTGTCAGAGAACTCTTC. Using reference TRBV5-6 and TRBJ2-1 for the parts outside the CDR3, the full variable domain is DAGVTQSPTHLIKTRGQQVTLRCSPKSGHDTVSWYQQALGQGPQFIFQYYEEEERQRGNFPDRFSGHQFPNYSSELNVNALLLGDSALYLCASSPGGVRELFGPGTRLTVL.

This chain joins TRBV15 and TRBJ2-1, with 7 bases matching TRBD1. Germline V gene lookup returns CDR1 LNHNV and CDR2 YYDKDF (reference sequence). V shed 8 bases, J shed 3 bases, and the junction held 4 bases outside the gene matches. The CDR3 length is 13 residues. This chain's CDR3 is CATRPGGYNEQFF. CDR3 DNA sequence: TGTGCCACCCGGCCAGGGGGCTACAATGAGCAGTTCTTC.

The rearrangement joins TRBV7-2 to TRBJ2-2, with a possible D match to TRBD1 (6 bases). The CDR3 totals 16 residues. V lost 5 bases and J lost 0, with 13 bases in between. Germline lookup yields CDR1 SGHTA and CDR2 FQGNSA. DNA for the CDR3: TGTGCCAGCAGCCCGGACAGAGTCCCGAACACCGGGGAGCTGTTTTTT. This gives the protein CASSPDRVPNTGELFF.

This clone showed up just a few times. Other DNA sequences in this specimen translate into the identical CDR3. This chain uses TRBV2 with TRBJ2-3; D uncertain. Germline CDR1 is SNHLY and CDR2 is FYNNEI. This CDR3 region has 11 residues. V dropped 7 bases and J dropped 0 bases, with 2 bases sitting between them. The CDR3, as DNA: TGTGCCAGCACAAGCACAGATACGCAGTATTTT. Its protein product is CASTSTDTQYF.

The chain combines TRBV6-6 with TRBJ2-7; TRBD1 matches 7 bases. Germline lookup yields CDR1 MNHNY and CDR2 SVGAGI (reference sequence). V trimming: 7 bases; J trimming: 0 bases; junction bases outside the gene matches: 0. This CDR3 comprises 12 residues. The CDR3 DNA is TGTGCCAGCACAGGGGGCTCCTACGAGCAGTACTTC. The encoded protein is CASTGGSYEQYF.

This clone came up once. V usage is TRBV7-2 and J usage is TRBJ1-2, with 11 positions matching TRBD1. There are 14 residues in the CDR3. Germline V gives CDR1 SGHTA, CDR2 FQGNSA. The J segment lost 8 bases and the V segment lost 4 bases, leaving 6 bases of the junction unmatched. CDR3 sequence: CASSYGTGGRGYTF. The CDR3 bases are TGTGCCAGCAGCTACGGGACAGGGGGTAGGGGCTACACCTTC.

The chain recombines TRBV7-3 with TRBJ1-2; TRBD1 matches at 8 bases. This CDR3 comprises 13 residues. CDR1 and CDR2 (germline): SGHTA, FQGTGA. Germline trimming cut 5 bases from V and 8 bases from J; bases unmatched to any gene: 7. The CDR3 reads CASSRGQGEGYTF. CDR3 in DNA: TGTGCCAGCAGCCGAGGACAGGGTGAGGGCTACACCTTC.